The source of this T cell receptor (beta chain) is a study of metastatic and nonmetastatic thyroid tumors (dated by TCRdb to 2018 to 2021). Notes on the research overall: Repertoires were compared across peripheral blood and tumor or nodule tissue samples from malignant and benign thyroid patients.

Study-wide findings and limitations: In both blood and tumor samples, malignant tumors were reported to have significantly higher TCR beta diversity than benign nodules.

Taken from cysteine to phenylalanine, the CDR3 has 15 residues. Of all the DNA, just the CDR3 is kept, 45 bases in frame from base 1. The germline V gene gives CDR1 as KGHDR and CDR2 as SFDVKD. Unmatched junction bases come to 3, with V trimmed by 6 bases and J by 4 bases. This clone was counted between two and nine times. This clone's antigen is unknown. No much larger clone is present one base from it, and per-base qualities are unavailable. No patient had received any treatment before thyroid surgery. Using T-cell receptor beta sequencing, the study looked back at clinical samples from patients collected from about 2011 to 2018. Library method: PCR. Sequencing instrument: Illumina HiSeq 4000. High-throughput sequencing was used to profile the TCR beta-chain CDR3 region of every patient. The published analysis was carried out like this. A classifier to discriminate distant-metastatic papillary thyroid cancer patients was built from CDR3 differences across clinicopathological groups. Repertoire diversity was assessed with the Shannon index, and tumor-blood repertoire similarity with the Morisita-Horn index. TCRdb reanalyzed the raw reads on its own, using fastp at Q25 for trimming and MiXCR for clone calling, and kept in-frame beta chains. V and J calls and clone size were set by TCRdb, not the authors. Across this sample there are about 14,000 clones, with less than 35% seen only once. Of the sample, about a quarter is held by the ten largest clones.

Source material: tumor tissue. This sequence was found in a female donor with papillary thyroid cancer or a benign thyroid nodule (not recorded which). Some clones in this sample may be carry-over from other donors' samples. The chain was built from TRBV24-1 and TRBJ2-2; 11 bases in the junction line up with TRBD2. The CDR3 region: CATSTTSGGTGELFF. The DNA sequence is given as TGTGCCACCAGTACAACTAGCGGGGGCACCGGGGAGCTGTTTTTT.